The clone carrying this TCR beta chain was recorded once. The antigen remains undetermined. These data are taken from a study of OX40 agonist ivuxolimab in advanced cancers. Study-level background: In three patients, partial responses were observed, one with hepatocellular carcinoma and two with cutaneous melanoma.

Blood specimens came from baseline, cycle 4 day 1, and cycle 7 day 1. From germline, CDR1 is SGHNT and CDR2 YENEEA. This CDR3 is built from 16 residues. V lost 5 bases, J lost 1 base, and 16 bases lay in between. Produced via immunoSEQ multiplex PCR; TCRdb's table is partial and in-frame only. The data show some 70,000 clones, under 95% seen once. General study results and limits: Within 6 weeks, CD4+ and CD8+ blood T cells expanded clonally at 0.1 to 3.0 mg/kg. Low normalized clonal expansion also occurred in some nonresponding patients.

The sequence came from an adult with an advanced solid tumor such as melanoma, head and neck, liver or kidney cancer. The material was CD4+ or CD8+ T cells sorted from blood, obtained in a trial of the OX40 agonist ivuxolimab. The chain joins TRBV11-3 to TRBJ2-3; D is undetermined. CDR3 sequence: CASSESGWQRTDTQYF. CDR3 DNA: TGTGCCAGCAGCGAGTCGGGCTGGCAACGCACAGATACGCAGTATTTT. Filled out from reference TRBV11-3 and TRBJ2-3, the complete variable domain reads EAGVVQSPRYKIIEKKQPVAFWCNPISGHNTLYWYLQNLGQGPELLIRYENEEAVDDSQLPKDRFSAERLKGVDSTLKIQPAELGDSAVYLCASSESGWQRTDTQYFGPGTRLTVL.